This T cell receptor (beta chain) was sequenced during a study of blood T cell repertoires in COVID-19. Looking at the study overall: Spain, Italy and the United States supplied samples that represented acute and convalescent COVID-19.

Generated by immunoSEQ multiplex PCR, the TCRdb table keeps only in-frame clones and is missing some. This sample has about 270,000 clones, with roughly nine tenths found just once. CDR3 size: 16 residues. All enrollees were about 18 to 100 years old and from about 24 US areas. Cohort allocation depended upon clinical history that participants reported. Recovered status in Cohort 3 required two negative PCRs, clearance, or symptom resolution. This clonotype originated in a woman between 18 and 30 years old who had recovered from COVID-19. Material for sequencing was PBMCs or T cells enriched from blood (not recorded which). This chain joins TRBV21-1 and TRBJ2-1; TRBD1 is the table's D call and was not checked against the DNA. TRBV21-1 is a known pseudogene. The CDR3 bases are TGTGCCAGCAGCAAGTCTGTCCAGGGGGGACGTGATGAGCAGTTCTTC. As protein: CASSKSVQGGRDEQFF.